Listed below are T cell receptor beta chains from one sample, sequenced in a study of blood T cell repertoires in COVID-19. TCRdb's table, derived via immunoSEQ multiplex PCR, lists solely in-frame clones and lacks some. The sample lists 250,000 to 350,000 clones, roughly 87% occurring once. The specimen was peripheral blood. Every receptor here comes from a man aged 18 to 29 with active or convalescent COVID-19. CDR3s include the opening cysteine and the closing phenylalanine or tryptophan. D genes are given only for firm matches.

d_gene	v_gene	CDR3aa
.	TRBV2	CASSDKGNYGYTF
.	TRBV3-1/TRBV3-2	CASSQDRQTGYNSPLHF
.	TRBV7-2	CASSLGLAYTDTQYF
.	TRBV28	CASSTGWGRERWTDTQYF
TRBD2	TRBV5-1	CAGSIAGGIDTQYF
.	TRBV9	CASSRGRDTQYF
.	TRBV3-1/TRBV3-2	CASSPQQVETQYF
.	TRBV4-1	CASSQPGVSYEQYF
TRBD2	TRBV4-1	CANSQTSGRNNEQFF
.	TRBV5-4	CASSSQWGGRGGTEAFF
.	TRBV18	CASSAQSHEQFF
TRBD1	TRBV2	CASSEMDRGPEQYF
.	TRBV11-2	CASSLASLPLYGYTF
.	TRBV6-5	CASSSFYSSYNSPLHF
.	TRBV11-3	CASSGLDSGNTIYF
TRBD2	TRBV2	CASRWTSGISYEQYF
.	TRBV5-4	CASSRTRSSPLHF
.	TRBV19	CASSYRTSYEQYF
.	TRBV5-1	CASREGVREQFF
TRBD1	TRBV9	CASSTGDRNTIYF
.	TRBV7-3	CASSLNPGTSTDTQYF
.	TRBV10-1	CASSDGSSNLYNEQFF
.	TRBV18	CASSPPGGNTEAFF
TRBD1	TRBV4-2	CASSHDRDNSPLHF
.	TRBV11-2	CASSLEAAGLTGYTF
.	TRBV12-3/TRBV12-4	CASSTDSLNEQFF
.	TRBV6-5	CASSPGDSNQPQHF